The entry that follows covers one TCR beta chain sequence. Method: immunoSEQ multiplex PCR; TCRdb's copy keeps in-frame clones and lacks some. The data hold 100,000 or so clones, with 75% to 95% observed a single time. The source of the sample is a study of T cell responses to AZD1222 COVID-19 vaccine. V shed 0 bases and J shed 0 bases, with 9 bases lying between them. The germline CDR1 and CDR2 sequences are SNHLY and FYNNEI. CDR3 size: 16 residues. The chain uses TRBV2 and TRBJ1-3; D not certain. Material: peripheral blood, obtained 28 days after the second AZD1222 dose. The sequence came from an adult who received the AZD1222 COVID-19 vaccine. CDR3 loop: CASSEADSYSGNTIYF. The CDR3 DNA sequence: TGTGCCAGCAGTGAAGCAGACTCTTACTCTGGAAACACCATATATTTT.